Below, one T cell receptor beta chain is given with its context. As yet, its antigen is unknown. These data come from a study of T cell responses to AZD1222 COVID-19 vaccine. Overall study findings and caveats: The study sampled repertoires only after the peak T cell response. Targets within unmutated variant regions were reportedly found for nearly half of spike-specific TCRs. There were mostly white British donors and more females than males, and clonal diversity was possibly underestimated. Just six AZD1222 recipients were seropositive at baseline.

The ends were cut back, 9 bases at V and 3 bases at J, with 14 bases in the middle. CDR1 and CDR2 from the germline V gene are KGHDR and SFDVKD. There are 14 residues in the CDR3. Repertoires were generated with immunoSEQ multiplex PCR, while TCRdb's copy carries only in-frame clones and drops some. Altogether about 150,000 clones are present, more than 70% being singletons, with the ten largest covering approximately 1.8%. The material sequenced was peripheral blood, taken 28 days after the second AZD1222 dose. This receptor was obtained from an adult who received the AZD1222 COVID-19 vaccine. The V and J genes are TRBV24-1 and TRBJ2-1, with D perhaps TRBD1 or TRBD2 (6 bases each). CDR3 in amino acids: CATQEGGGYNEQFF. CDR3 DNA sequence: TGTGCCACCCAAGAGGGGGGTGGCTACAATGAGCAGTTCTTC.